The clone carrying this T cell receptor (beta chain) was observed a handful of times. This sample is part of a study of T cells in Graves' hyperthyroidism and ophthalmopathy. From germline, CDR1 is MNHEY and CDR2 SVGEGT. This CDR3 is built from 15 residues. The V and J ends lost 7 bases and 5 bases, in that order; junction bases with no gene match: 11. The CDR3 regions of TCR beta were amplified from RNA transcripts. First-round RT-PCR targeting the TCR CDR3 was performed with the HTBI primer set. TCRdb reprocessed the multiplex PCR reads via MiXCR and lists one record per CDR3 protein. The sample includes 500,000 to 750,000 distinct CDR3 sequences, about 15% of them seen just once. PBMCs were sourced from roughly 9.1 ml fresh peripheral blood.

The rearrangement links TRBV6-2 or TRBV6-3 to TRBJ1-5; 7 bases agree with TRBD1. The receptor's source is a woman younger than 45 with Graves' hyperthyroidism. Sequenced: blood. The CDR3 nucleotides are TGTGCCAGCAAAAAGGACAGGCCGCTCGATCAGCCCCAGCATTTT. Its translation is CASKKDRPLDQPQHF.